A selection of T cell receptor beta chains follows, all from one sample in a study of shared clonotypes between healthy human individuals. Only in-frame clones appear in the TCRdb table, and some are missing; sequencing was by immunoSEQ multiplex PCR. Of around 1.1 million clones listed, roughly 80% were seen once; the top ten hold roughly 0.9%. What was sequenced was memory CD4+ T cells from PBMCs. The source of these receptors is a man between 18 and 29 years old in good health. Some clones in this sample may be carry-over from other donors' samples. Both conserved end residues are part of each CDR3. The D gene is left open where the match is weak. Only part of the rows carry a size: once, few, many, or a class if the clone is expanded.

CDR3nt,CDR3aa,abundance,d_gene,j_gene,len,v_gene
TGCGCCAGCAGCTTGGAGGTAGGGAGGGCTAGCGGATTTAGAGATACGCAGTATTTT,CASSLEVGRASGFRDTQYF,NA,TRBD2,TRBJ2-3,19,TRBV5-1
TGTGCCTGGAGGAGGACTAGCGGGCCCCCTCGCCGCGACAATGAGCAGTTCTTC,CAWRRTSGPPRRDNEQFF,once,TRBD2,TRBJ2-1,18,TRBV30
TGTGCCAGCACCCTATCTGGCACTGAAGCTTTCTTT,CASTLSGTEAFF,once,NA,TRBJ1-1,12,TRBV2
TGTGCCAGCAGCCACCAATGGGACGAGCAGTACTTC,CASSHQWDEQYF,NA,NA,TRBJ2-7,12,TRBV14
TGTGCCAGCACCCAGCGGGGTGGCGAGCAGTACTTC,CASTQRGGEQYF,NA,TRBD2,TRBJ2-7,12,TRBV28
TGTGCCAGCAGTTTCCCAGGGCTCCCTGAAGCTTTCTTT,CASSFPGLPEAFF,NA,NA,TRBJ1-1,13,TRBV6-5
TGTGCCAGCAGTAGGGAGGCTTATGGCTACACCTTC,CASSREAYGYTF,NA,NA,TRBJ1-2,12,TRBV7-9
TGTGCCAGCAGCTTGGATCCGGACGGTTACGAGCAGTACTTC,CASSLDPDGYEQYF,few,NA,TRBJ2-7,14,TRBV5-4
TGTGCCAGCAGCCCTAGCGGGAGTTACTCCGAGCAGTACTTC,CASSPSGSYSEQYF,NA,TRBD2,TRBJ2-7,14,TRBV5-4
TGTGCCAGCAACGCCGATGGATCCTACAATGAGCAGTTCTTC,CASNADGSYNEQFF,NA,NA,TRBJ2-1,14,TRBV9
TGTGCCAGCGGATTGACAGGGGACTATGGCTACACCTTC,CASGLTGDYGYTF,NA,TRBD1,TRBJ1-2,13,TRBV28
TGTGCCAGCAGCTCACAGCAGGGGCGGGATGAGCAGTTCTTC,CASSSQQGRDEQFF,NA,NA,TRBJ2-1,14,TRBV9
TGTGCCAGCAGTGCTGGGCGGGGCACAGATACGCAGTATTTT,CASSAGRGTDTQYF,NA,NA,TRBJ2-3,14,TRBV25-1
TGCGCCAGCAGCTTGGGAGGGGAAGGAAACACCATATATTTT,CASSLGGEGNTIYF,NA,NA,TRBJ1-3,14,TRBV5-1
TGTGCCAGCAGTCCGTCGGACAGATTCGGTGATGGCTACACCTTC,CASSPSDRFGDGYTF,NA,NA,TRBJ1-2,15,TRBV27
TGTGCCAGCAGCCCCTTAACGTTAGCCAGAGACAATGAGCAGTTCTTC,CASSPLTLARDNEQFF,NA,NA,TRBJ2-1,16,TRBV2
TGTGCCAGCAGCCCACTAGCGAGTACCTACGAGCAGTACTTC,CASSPLASTYEQYF,NA,TRBD2,TRBJ2-7,14,TRBV11-2
TGTGCCATCAGTGAGTACTCCAACTACGAGCAGTACTTC,CAISEYSNYEQYF,NA,NA,TRBJ2-7,13,TRBV10-3
TGTGCCAGCAGTTCCGGAGAGACCCAGTACTTC,CASSSGETQYF,few,NA,TRBJ2-5,11,TRBV28
TGTGCCAGCGCCTGGGGATTCTCCTACGAGCAGTACTTC,CASAWGFSYEQYF,NA,NA,TRBJ2-7,13,TRBV11-1
TGTGCCAGCAGCTTAGAGAGCAGCTACGAGCAGTACTTC,CASSLESSYEQYF,NA,NA,TRBJ2-7,13,TRBV7-3
TGTGCCAGCAGCCCAATAAGAGGGAATGAGCAGTTCTTC,CASSPIRGNEQFF,NA,NA,TRBJ2-1,13,TRBV4-2